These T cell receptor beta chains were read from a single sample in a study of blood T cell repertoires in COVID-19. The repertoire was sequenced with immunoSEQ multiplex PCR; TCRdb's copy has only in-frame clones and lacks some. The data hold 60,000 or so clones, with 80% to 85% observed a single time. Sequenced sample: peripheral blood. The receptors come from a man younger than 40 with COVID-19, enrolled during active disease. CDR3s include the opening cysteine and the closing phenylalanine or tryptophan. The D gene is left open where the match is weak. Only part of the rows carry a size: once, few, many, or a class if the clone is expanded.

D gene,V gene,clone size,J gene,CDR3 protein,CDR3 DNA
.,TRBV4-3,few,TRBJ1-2,CASSQEGDLLVGYTF,TGCGCCAGCAGCCAAGAGGGGGACTTACTTGTTGGCTACACCTTC
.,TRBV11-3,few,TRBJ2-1,CASSFGVVNEQFF,TGTGCCAGCAGCTTCGGGGTAGTTAATGAGCAGTTCTTC
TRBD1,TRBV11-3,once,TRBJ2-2,CAIGTGTGELFF,TGTGCCATCGGGACAGGGACCGGGGAGCTGTTTTTT
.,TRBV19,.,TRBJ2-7,CASSIDGGPTYEQYF,TGTGCCAGTAGTATAGACGGGGGGCCCACCTACGAGCAGTACTTC
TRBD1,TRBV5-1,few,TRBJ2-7,CASSLATGGYEQYF,TGCGCCAGCAGCTTGGCGACAGGGGGCTACGAGCAGTACTTC
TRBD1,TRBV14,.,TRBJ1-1,CASSQQTGGLSQAFF,TGTGCCAGCAGCCAGCAGACAGGGGGTCTAAGCCAAGCTTTCTTT
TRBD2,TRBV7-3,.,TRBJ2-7,CASSSSGVSGEQYF,TGTGCCAGCAGCTCTAGCGGGGTGTCTGGAGAGCAGTACTTC
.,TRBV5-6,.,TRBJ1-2,CASSLVGAENYTF,TGTGCCAGCAGCTTGGTGGGGGCAGAGAACTACACCTTC
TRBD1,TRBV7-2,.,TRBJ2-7,CARTTRQGGPAHEQYF,TGTGCCAGGACGACGAGACAGGGTGGTCCCGCCCACGAGCAGTACTTC
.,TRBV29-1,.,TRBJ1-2,CSAGRTSNYGYTF,TGCAGCGCTGGGCGCACCTCTAACTATGGCTACACCTTC
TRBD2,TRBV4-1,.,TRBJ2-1,CASSQGGTSGSGEQFF,TGCGCCAGCAGCCAAGGAGGGACTAGCGGGAGCGGTGAGCAGTTCTTC
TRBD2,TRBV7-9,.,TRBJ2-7,CASSSKGLVLFAEQYF,TGTGCCAGCAGCTCGAAAGGACTAGTCCTTTTCGCCGAGCAGTACTTC
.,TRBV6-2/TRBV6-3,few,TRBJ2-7,CASSQIDRTFSSYEQYF,TGTGCCAGCAGTCAAATTGACAGGACCTTCAGCTCCTACGAGCAGTACTTC
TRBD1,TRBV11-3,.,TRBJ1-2,CASSPDRVYGYTF,TGTGCCAGCAGCCCAGACAGGGTCTATGGCTACACCTTC
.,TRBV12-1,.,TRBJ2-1,CASSPRGTSHNEQFF,TGTGCCAGCAGCCCCCGTGGGACTAGCCACAATGAGCAGTTCTTC
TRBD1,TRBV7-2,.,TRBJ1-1,CASSLVTGGSYAFF,TGTGCCAGCAGCTTAGTGACAGGGGGCAGTTATGCTTTCTTT
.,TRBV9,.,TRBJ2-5,CASSRNLQETQYF,TGTGCCAGCAGCCGCAACTTACAAGAGACCCAGTACTTC
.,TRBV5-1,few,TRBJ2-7,CASSSFNYEQYF,TGCGCCAGCAGCTCCTTTAACTACGAGCAGTACTTC
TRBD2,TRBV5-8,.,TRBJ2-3,CASILGLAGTDTQYF,TGTGCCAGCATCCTGGGACTAGCAGGCACAGATACGCAGTATTTT
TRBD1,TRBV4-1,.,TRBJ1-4,CASSHRDRGLGEKLFF,TGCGCCAGCAGCCACCGGGACAGGGGTCTTGGTGAAAAACTGTTTTTT
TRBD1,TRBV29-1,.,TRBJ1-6,CSVAQGYNSPLHF,TGCAGCGTGGCACAGGGGTATAATTCACCCCTCCACTTT
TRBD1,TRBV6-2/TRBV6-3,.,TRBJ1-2,CASSYGGQATDYGYTF,TGTGCCAGCAGTTACGGGGGACAGGCTACCGACTATGGCTACACCTTC
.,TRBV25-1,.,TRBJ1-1,CASSVGQNTEAFF,TGTGCCAGCAGTGTAGGACAGAACACTGAAGCTTTCTTT